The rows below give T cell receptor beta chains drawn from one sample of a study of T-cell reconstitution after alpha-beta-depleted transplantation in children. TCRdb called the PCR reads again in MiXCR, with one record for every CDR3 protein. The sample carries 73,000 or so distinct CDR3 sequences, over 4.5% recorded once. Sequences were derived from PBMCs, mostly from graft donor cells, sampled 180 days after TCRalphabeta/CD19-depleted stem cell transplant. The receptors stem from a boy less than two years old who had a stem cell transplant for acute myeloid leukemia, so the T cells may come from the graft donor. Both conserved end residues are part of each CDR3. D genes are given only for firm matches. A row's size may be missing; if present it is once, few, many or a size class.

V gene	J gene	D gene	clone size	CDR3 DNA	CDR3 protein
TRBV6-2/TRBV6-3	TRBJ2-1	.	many	TGTGCCAGCAGTTTCAGGGTCCATGAGCAGTTCTTC	CASSFRVHEQFF
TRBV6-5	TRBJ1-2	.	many	TGTGCCAGCAGTTACTCGGTCGCTAACTATGGCTACACCTTC	CASSYSVANYGYTF
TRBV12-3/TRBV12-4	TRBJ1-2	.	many	TGTGCCAGCAGTTCTCGATCTAACTATGGCTACACCTTC	CASSSRSNYGYTF
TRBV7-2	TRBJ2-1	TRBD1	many	TGTGCCAGCAGCGTCCAGGGACAGGGGAGACACAATGAGCAGTTCTTC	CASSVQGQGRHNEQFF
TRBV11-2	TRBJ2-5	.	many	TGTGCCAGCAGCCCCCCTCATGGACCCCGATGGGAGACCCAGTACTTC	CASSPPHGPRWETQYF
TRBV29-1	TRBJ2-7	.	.	TGCAGCGTTGCTTTGAACGTCCCCGCCTACGAGCAGTACTTC	CSVALNVPAYEQYF
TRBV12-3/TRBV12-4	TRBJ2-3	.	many	TGTGCCAGCAGCATGTCGATCTGGGGGGCAGATACGCAGTATTTT	CASSMSIWGADTQYF
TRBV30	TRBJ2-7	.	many	TGTGCCGGAAAGTCTTTCGAGGGGGGCGAGCAGTACTTC	CAGKSFEGGEQYF
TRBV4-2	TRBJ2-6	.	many	TGTGCCAGCAGCTCTTTCGCAGGGGGGTCTGGGGCCAACGTCCTGACTTTC	CASSSFAGGSGANVLTF
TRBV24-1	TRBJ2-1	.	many	TGTGCCACCAGCAGGGATAGGTCCTACAATGAGCAGTTCTTC	CATSRDRSYNEQFF
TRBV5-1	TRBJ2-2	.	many	TGTGCCAGCAGTTTAGCGGCCGGGGAGCTGTTTTTT	CASSLAAGELFF
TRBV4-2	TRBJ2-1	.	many	TGTGCCAGCAGCCAACTCGTCCTAGGGGGGGGGAGTTACAATGAGCAGTTCTTC	CASSQLVLGGGSYNEQFF
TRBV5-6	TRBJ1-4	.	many	TGTGCCAGCAGCTCCCTTGGCAGGGATGAAAAACTGTTTTTT	CASSSLGRDEKLFF
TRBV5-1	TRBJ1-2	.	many	TGCGCCAGCAGCTTGAATGGAGGAACGCGCGGCTACACCTTC	CASSLNGGTRGYTF
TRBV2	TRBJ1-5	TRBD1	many	TGTGCCAGCAGTGAGGGACAGGGGCTTGGCAATCAGCCCCAGCATTTT	CASSEGQGLGNQPQHF
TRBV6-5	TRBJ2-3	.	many	TGTGCCAGCAGTTACATGGCGTTAGGGACAGATACGCAGTATTTT	CASSYMALGTDTQYF
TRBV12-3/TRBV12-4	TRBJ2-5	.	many	TGTGCCAGCTGTCTTACGAGGACCCAGTACTTC	CASCLTRTQYF
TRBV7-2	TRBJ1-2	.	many	TGTGCCAGCAGCTTAGAAGGGGGAAACTATGGCTACACCTTC	CASSLEGGNYGYTF
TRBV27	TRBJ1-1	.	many	TGTGCCAGCAGACCCACTTTGACACTTGAAGCTTTCTTT	CASRPTLTLEAFF
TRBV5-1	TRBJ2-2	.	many	TGCGCCAGCAGCTGGCAGGACACCGGGGAGCTGTTTTTT	CASSWQDTGELFF
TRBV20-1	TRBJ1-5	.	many	TGCAGTGCTACGGGGCCGCCCGGACAGCCCCAGCATTTT	CSATGPPGQPQHF
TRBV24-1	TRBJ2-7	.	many	TGTGCCACCGAGTTCAAGAGCGAGCAGTACTTC	CATEFKSEQYF
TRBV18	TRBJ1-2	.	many	TGTGCCAGCTCAGCCTCGGGGGCAGGGATCTATGGCTACACCTTC	CASSASGAGIYGYTF
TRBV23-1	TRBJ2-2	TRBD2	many	TGCGAGGAGCGGGGGAGAAACACCGGGGAGCTGTTTTTT	CEERGRNTGELFF
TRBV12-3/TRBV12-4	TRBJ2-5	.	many	TGTGCCAGCAGCAAAGCTCAGGGGCAAGAGACCCAGTACTTC	CASSKAQGQETQYF
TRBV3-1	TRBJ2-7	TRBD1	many	TGTGCCAGCAGCCAAGAAGGGGGGACAGGGGCTATCTACGAGCAGTACTTC	CASSQEGGTGAIYEQYF
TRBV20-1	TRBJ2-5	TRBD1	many	TGCAGTGCTAGAGACAGACAGGGGGCTGAGGAGACCCAGTACTTC	CSARDRQGAEETQYF
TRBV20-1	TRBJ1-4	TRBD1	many	TGCAGTCTCCTCCTGACAGGGACCGAAAAACTGTTTTTT	CSLLLTGTEKLFF
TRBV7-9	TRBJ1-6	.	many	TGTGCCAGCAGCTCGGCGGGACGTCCTTCACCCCTCCACTTT	CASSSAGRPSPLHF
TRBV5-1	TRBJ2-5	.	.	TGCGCCAGCAGACCGCAGGGTTTCGGAGAGACCCAGTACTTC	CASRPQGFGETQYF
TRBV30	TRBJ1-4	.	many	TGTGCCTGGAGTGTTGAAGAAAAACTGTTTTTT	CAWSVEEKLFF
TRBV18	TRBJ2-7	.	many	TGTGCCAGCTCACCACTGGGGGAGTCGGCCGAGCAGTACTTC	CASSPLGESAEQYF
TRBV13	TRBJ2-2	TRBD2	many	TGTGCCAGCAGCTTCCGTGCGGGGGACCACACCGGGGAGCTGTTTTTT	CASSFRAGDHTGELFF
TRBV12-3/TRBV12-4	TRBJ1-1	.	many	TGTGCCAGCAGTTTGAAGGGCTTCACCCCCGAGTTGGACACTGAAGCTTTCTTT	CASSLKGFTPELDTEAFF
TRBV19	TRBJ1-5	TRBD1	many	TGTGCCAGTACCCGAGATGGGACAGGGTATCAGCCCCAGCATTTT	CASTRDGTGYQPQHF
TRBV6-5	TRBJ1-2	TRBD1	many	TGTGCCAGCAGTTACAGGCTGGGACAGGGGGACTTCAACTATGGCTACACCTTC	CASSYRLGQGDFNYGYTF
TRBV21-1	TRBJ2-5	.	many	TGTGCCAGCAGCCGACTAGATGTCGACTTC	CASSRLDVDF
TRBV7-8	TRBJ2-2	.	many	TGTGCCAGCAGTCCGACGGGGCTAAACACCGGGGAGCTGTTTTTT	CASSPTGLNTGELFF
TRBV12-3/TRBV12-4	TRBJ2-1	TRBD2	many	TGTGCCAGCAGTCCCATCGGGACTAAGGATGAGCAGTTCTTC	CASSPIGTKDEQFF
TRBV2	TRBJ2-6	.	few	TGTGCCAGCATGGGGTCTAACTCTGGGGCCAACGTCCTGACTTTC	CASMGSNSGANVLTF